In this sample, the clone carrying this TCR beta chain turned up many times. This specimen belongs to a study of T-cell reconstitution after alpha-beta-depleted transplantation in children. V was shortened by 4 bases and J by 8 bases, with 12 bases between the two germline ends. This CDR3 has 12 residues. Germline CDR1 reads SGHRS; CDR2 reads YFSETQ. A TCRbeta library incorporating unique molecular identifiers was prepared. TCRdb reprocessed the PCR reads with MiXCR, giving one entry per CDR3 protein. This table has 640,000 or so distinct CDR3 sequences, 16% appearing once. The clonotype comes from a human donor who donated a stem cell graft to a child with acute myeloid leukemia. The chain is built from TRBV5-1 and TRBJ1-1; the D gene is possibly TRBD1 (5 bases). The source material was PBMCs from the stem cell graft donor, sampled from the stem cell graft. The DNA of the CDR3 is TGCGCCAGCAGCCGGCAACAGGACGAAGCTTTCTTT. Translated: CASSRQQDEAFF. The entire variable domain, with the rest obtained from reference TRBV5-1 and TRBJ1-1, is as follows: KAGVTQTPRYLIKTRGQQVTLSCSPISGHRSVSWYQQTPGQGLQFLFEYFSETQRNKGNFPGRFSGRQFSNSRSEMNVSTLELGDSALYLCASSRQQDEAFFGQGTRLTVV.